Listed here is a single TCR beta chain. Unfractionated PBMC were spiked with known numbers of KT2 clone cells. The CDR3 is made up of 16 amino acids. Trimming removed 1 base from V and 4 bases from J, with 14 bases in between. These data belong to a study of quantifying T cell responses using KT2 cells. As for the study in general: RNA was reverse transcribed with TCR alpha and beta constant-region primers.

An oligo carrying a UMI was ligated to the cDNA 3' end. An equimolar mix of RC1.1 and RC1.2 primed the beta chain across TRBC1 and TRBC2. MiXCR, applied by TCRdb to the UMI-ligation and nested PCR reads, yields one record per CDR3 protein. The sample contains approximately 60,000 distinct CDR3 sequences, around an eighth of which appear only once. This TCR came from a human donor. Sequences were obtained from PBMCs spiked with cells of the T cell clone KT2. The gene calls are TRBV12-3 or TRBV12-4 and TRBJ2-1, with no clear D. DNA of the CDR3: TGTGCCAGCAGTTTAGTTCCGGGCCTAATATACAATGAGCAGTTCTTC. As protein: CASSLVPGLIYNEQFF.